The clone carrying this TCR beta chain has a handful of counts. Several immunoSEQ plates held equal portions of the genomic DNA taken from each subset. Generated by immunoSEQ multiplex PCR, the TCRdb table keeps only in-frame clones and is missing some. The sample has 150,000 to 200,000 clones, 66% seen once. It was into CD45RA+ naive and CD45RA-negative memory subsets that the CD4+ cells were split. The entry originates in a study of shared clonotypes between healthy human individuals. Overall study context: Plates per donor: three CD4 naive, three CD4 memory, two CD8 naive, one CD8 memory.

CDR1 is SGHTA, CDR2 FQGNSA, per germline. V dropped 1 base and J dropped 3 bases, with 12 bases sitting between them. The CDR3 runs 15 residues. The TCR was taken from a man aged 25 to 40 in good health. Sequencing was performed on memory CD4+ T cells sorted from blood. Subset defined: CD45RA-negative fraction. The chain is built from TRBV7-2 and TRBJ2-5; a weak D match, TRBD2 (6 bases). The CDR3 DNA sequence: TGTGCCAGCAGCTTAGGGGGAGGTCACAAAGAGACCCAGTACTTC. Encoded protein: CASSLGGGHKETQYF.